This TCR beta chain was sequenced for a study of memory CD4+ T cells and cytomegalovirus serostatus. For the study at large: Donors were healthy Belgian adults, under ten CMV seropositive and approximately 23 seronegative.

The table lists this clone with a count of one. V dropped 2 bases and J dropped 3; count of bases not matched to a gene: 12. Germline V gives CDR1 SGHNT, CDR2 YENEEA. The CDR3 length is 18 residues. Single viable CD3+CD4+CD8-CD45RO+ cells were sorted as the memory CD4+ T cells. Authors' analysis steps: After removing out-of-frame reads, 2,204,828 distinct TCRbeta sequences remained. Assay: immunoSEQ multiplex PCR; the TCRdb copy retains only in-frame clones and omits some. For V, J and clone size, that table is used; D and trimming come from the DNA. In the table there are about 56,000 clones, around three quarters of which are singletons.

The material sequenced was memory CD4+ T cells from blood. The V and J genes are TRBV11-3 and TRBJ2-1; 8 bases map to TRBD2. The receptor's source is an adult in good health and CMV-seropositive. In nucleotides, the CDR3 is TGTGCCAGCAGCTTAAAAGCGGGAGAGTACGGTCGCTACAATGAGCAGTTCTTC. Encoded protein: CASSLKAGEYGRYNEQFF.